Following are 31 T cell receptor beta chains from one sample sequenced in a study of blood T cell repertoires in COVID-19. Data came from immunoSEQ multiplex PCR; TCRdb stores just in-frame clones and leaves some out. The sample carries approximately 140,000 clones, roughly 90% recorded once. Sequencing used peripheral blood. The source is a human donor with COVID-19, enrolled during active disease. The donor label of this sample is uncertain.

The V gene is TRBV12-3 or TRBV12-4, the J gene TRBJ1-6; D is unclear. This CDR3 is 12 amino acids long. V was trimmed by 8 bases and J by 7 bases, leaving 9 bases between them. CDR3 residues: CASSVGNSPLHF. The CDR3 nucleotides are TGTGCCAGCTCCGTGGGCAATTCACCCCTCCACTTT.

The table lists this clone with a count of one. V usage is TRBV10-3 and J usage is TRBJ1-2; D not certain. This CDR3 region has 13 residues. Germline loops: CDR1 ENHRY, CDR2 SYGVKD. V was clipped by 4 bases and J by 0 bases, with 6 bases between them. The CDR3 loop is CAISGQSNYGYTF. DNA of the CDR3: TGTGCCATCAGTGGCCAGTCTAACTATGGCTACACCTTC.

V gene TRBV3-1 (or the pseudogene TRBV3-2) combines with J gene TRBJ1-1, with D possibly being TRBD1 (5 bases). Germline V lookup: CDR1 LGHDT, CDR2 YNNKEL (reference sequence). This CDR3 is built from 13 residues. The ends were cut back, 3 bases at V and 5 bases at J, with 10 bases in the middle. As DNA, the CDR3 is TGTGCCAGCAGCCATCAACGGGGGACTGAAGCTTTCTTT. Translating gives CASSHQRGTEAFF.

The J gene is TRBJ1-1, the V gene TRBV7-3; 9 bases fit TRBD1. This CDR3 has 14 residues. V trimming: 5 bases; J trimming: 7 bases; junction bases outside the gene matches: 8. The germline V gene encodes CDR1 SGHTA and CDR2 FQGTGA. The CDR3 nucleotides read TGTGCCAGCAGCGAAAGGGACAGGGATGATGAAGCTTTCTTT. Residues: CASSERDRDDEAFF.

The gene calls are TRBV3-1 (or the pseudogene TRBV3-2) and TRBJ2-5; 9 nucleotides agree with TRBD2. The CDR3 totals 15 residues. Germline CDR1 LGHDT, CDR2 YNNKEL (reference sequence). With V trimmed by 0 bases and J by 6 bases, 5 bases remained unmatched. The CDR3: CASSQDGTSGQTQYF. The DNA for the CDR3 is TGTGCCAGCAGCCAAGATGGAACTAGCGGGCAGACCCAGTACTTC.

The chain uses TRBV7-9 and TRBJ1-1, with D perhaps TRBD1 (5 bases). This CDR3 comprises 13 residues. V was shortened by 3 bases and J by 3 bases, with 8 bases between the two germline ends. Germline CDR1 SEHNR, CDR2 FQNEAQ (reference sequence). CDR3 residues: CASSFAGDTEAFF. In nucleotides, the CDR3 is TGTGCCAGCAGCTTTGCGGGGGACACTGAAGCTTTCTTT. The full variable domain, in which reference TRBV7-9 and TRBJ1-1 provide the parts outside the CDR3, is DTGVSQNPRHKITKRGQNVTFRCDPISEHNRLYWYRQTLGQGPEFLTYFQNEAQLEKSRLLSDRFSAERPKGSFSTLEIQRTEQGDSAMYLCASSFAGDTEAFFGQGTRLTVV.

The V and J genes are TRBV7-6 and TRBJ2-5; tentative D call: TRBD1 (5 bases). The CDR3 spans 16 residues. V shed 6 bases and J shed 2 bases, with 19 bases lying between them. Per the germline V gene, CDR1 is SGHVS and CDR2 is FNYEAQ. The DNA of the CDR3 is TGTGCCAGCAGTCACCCATTTACAGACAGTCAAGAGACCCAGTACTTC. Translated, it gives CASSHPFTDSQETQYF.

The J gene is TRBJ1-4, the V gene TRBV19, with no clear D. Trimming left V 1 base short and J 13 bases short, with 10 bases between. This CDR3 has 12 amino acids. The V gene's germline CDR1 is LNHDA and CDR2 SQIVND (reference sequence). The CDR3 DNA is TGTGCCAGTAGTATAGGGGCAGTCGGACTGTTTTTT. Its protein is CASSIGAVGLFF.

The rearrangement links TRBV6-5 to TRBJ2-7, with D perhaps matching TRBD2 (5 bases). This CDR3 contains 13 residues. Germline lookup yields CDR1 MNHEY and CDR2 SVGAGI. V dropped 2 bases and J dropped 1 base, with 6 bases sitting between them. The CDR3 spells CASSYGGSYEQYF. In DNA, the CDR3 is TGTGCCAGCAGTTACGGCGGGTCCTACGAGCAGTACTTC.

This rearrangement joins TRBV5-1 to TRBJ2-1, with 10 bases aligning to TRBD2. This CDR3 spans 17 amino acids. Germline V gives CDR1 SGHRS, CDR2 YFSETQ. J lost 10 bases, V lost 0 bases, and 13 bases had no gene match. The CDR3 loop reads CASSLAGTSGESREQFF. The CDR3 region has the DNA TGCGCCAGCAGCTTGGCGGGCACTAGCGGGGAGTCACGGGAGCAGTTCTTC.

The rearrangement uses TRBV2 and TRBJ1-2; TRBD1 might be the D (5 bases). CDR3 size: 14 residues. CDR1 SNHLY and CDR2 FYNNEI come from the germline V gene. V lost 6 bases and J 4 bases, leaving 15 bases between the germline ends. The CDR3 nucleotides read TGTGCCAGCAGGCGGGGGGATGAGAGCTATGGCTACACCTTC. Amino acids: CASRRGDESYGYTF.

V and J are TRBV30 and TRBJ1-2, with 7 bases aligning to TRBD1. Germline trimming cut 4 bases from V and 3 bases from J; bases unmatched to any gene: 17. Germline V lookup: CDR1 GTSNPN, CDR2 SVGIG (reference sequence). The CDR3 is 17 residues long. This CDR3 is CAWTHRGGLIIDYGYTF. CDR3 sequence (DNA): TGTGCCTGGACCCACAGGGGAGGTCTAATAATTGACTATGGCTACACCTTC.

This sequence joins TRBV5-5 and TRBJ2-1; 13 bases fit TRBD2. V shed 4 bases, J shed 3 bases, and the junction held 4 bases outside the gene matches. Looked up from germline, CDR1 is SGHKS and CDR2 is YYEKEE (reference sequence). The CDR3 runs 16 residues. CDR3 DNA sequence: TGTGCCAGCAGCCTCGGGACTAGCGGGGACTACAATGAGCAGTTCTTC. Translating it yields CASSLGTSGDYNEQFF.

The gene calls are TRBV7-9 and TRBJ1-1, with D possibly being TRBD1 (5 bases). Trimming took 5 bases from V and 6 from J, leaving 16 bases between them. The germline CDR1 and CDR2 sequences are SEHNR and FQNEAQ (reference sequence). The length of the CDR3 is 14 residues. In nucleotides, the CDR3 is TGTGCCAGCAGCCCGTACCGGGGGGGTCCTGAAGCTTTCTTT. Translating gives CASSPYRGGPEAFF.

The rearrangement joins TRBV3-1 (or the pseudogene TRBV3-2) to TRBJ1-2; 7 bases fit TRBD1. CDR1 and CDR2 from the germline V gene are LGHDT and YNNKEL (reference sequence). This CDR3 has 13 amino acids. V was clipped by 4 bases and J by 8 bases; unmatched bases: 7. The CDR3 bases are TGTGCCAGCAGCCCAAGACAGGGTGGAGGCTACACCTTC. This gives the protein CASSPRQGGGYTF.

V and J are TRBV24-1 and TRBJ2-1; a possible D gene is TRBD1 (5 bases). There are 11 residues in the CDR3. The germline gives CDR1 KGHDR, CDR2 SFDVKD. Trimming cost V 9 bases and J 10 bases, with 12 bases left between them. The CDR3, as DNA: TGTGCCACCGGAGACAGAGAGGAGCAGTTCTTC. It is translated as CATGDREEQFF.

This clone was recorded only once. The chain couples TRBV15 to TRBJ2-7, with a weak D call TRBD1 (6 bases). From germline, CDR1 is LNHNV and CDR2 YYDKDF (reference sequence). The CDR3 has 12 residues. Trimming removed 5 bases from V and 4 bases from J, with 9 bases in between. This chain's CDR3 is CATSPDRYEQYF. The CDR3 DNA is TGTGCCACCAGCCCGGACAGATACGAGCAGTACTTC.

This sequence joins TRBV5-4 and TRBJ1-2; the D gene is possibly TRBD1 (6 bases). Germline-derived CDR1 and CDR2 are SGHNT and YYREEE (reference sequence). CDR3 length equals 12 residues. V gave up 4 bases and J gave up 8 bases, with 12 bases separating them. This CDR3 reads CASSADSYGYTF. The CDR3 DNA reads as TGTGCCAGCAGCGCGGACAGTTACGGCTACACCTTC. The full variable domain, rest sourced from reference TRBV5-4 and TRBJ1-2, is ETGVTQSPTHLIKTRGQQVTLRCSSQSGHNTVSWYQQALGQGPQFIFQYYREEENGRGNFPPRFSGLQFPNYSSELNVNALELDDSALYLCASSADSYGYTFGSGTRLTVV.

The genes are TRBV5-4 and TRBJ1-2; 8 bases map to TRBD1. This CDR3 has 14 residues. J was trimmed by 5 bases and V by 2 bases; bases with no gene match: 5. CDR1 is SGHNT, CDR2 YYREEE, per germline (reference sequence). CDR3 region: CASSFQGQVYGYTF. CDR3 nucleotides: TGTGCCAGCAGCTTTCAGGGACAGGTTTATGGCTACACCTTC.

This chain connects TRBV7-9 to TRBJ2-2, with 8 bases lining up with TRBD2. Per the germline V gene, CDR1 is SEHNR and CDR2 is FQNEAQ (reference sequence). The CDR3 runs to 14 residues. The V gene end was trimmed by 8 bases and the J gene end by 5 bases; junction bases not matched to a gene: 7. CDR3 sequence (DNA): TGTGCCAGCCAAAAGCGGGAGAGGACCGGGGAGCTGTTTTTT. Its protein product is CASQKRERTGELFF.

This rearrangement joins TRBV14 to TRBJ2-5, with D perhaps TRBD2 (5 bases). The V gene's germline CDR1 is SGHDN and CDR2 FVKESK. The CDR3 contains 15 residues. Trimming removed 0 bases at V and 7 bases at J, with 15 bases between. CDR3: CASSQEKAAGVTQYF. CDR3 bases: TGTGCCAGCAGCCAAGAAAAGGCGGCGGGTGTGACCCAGTACTTC.

The chain recombines TRBV5-6 with TRBJ1-4; D is unresolved. This CDR3 is built from 14 residues. Germline CDR1 SGHDT, CDR2 YYEEEE. The germline V and J ends were trimmed by 1 base and 6 bases, with 10 bases remaining between them. CDR3 in amino acids: CASSLSWEDEKLFF. Here the CDR3 DNA reads TGTGCCAGCAGCTTGAGTTGGGAGGATGAAAAACTGTTTTTT.

The CDR3 reads CASSLRDYTEAFF. CDR3 bases: TGTGCCAGCAGCTTGAGAGATTACACTGAAGCTTTCTTT. V usage is TRBV7-6 and J usage is TRBJ1-1; D uncertain. Germline V gives CDR1 SGHVS, CDR2 FNYEAQ. The CDR3 loop spans 13 amino acids. V was clipped by 3 bases and J by 3 bases, with 8 bases between them. Combining the CDR3 with reference TRBV7-6 and TRBJ1-1 gives the whole variable domain GAGVSQSPRYKVTKRGQDVALRCDPISGHVSLYWYRQALGQGPEFLTYFNYEAQQDKSGLPNDRFSAERPEGSISTLTIQRTEQRDSAMYRCASSLRDYTEAFFGQGTRLTVV.

The chain is built from TRBV2 and TRBJ2-5; possible D gene TRBD2, 5 bases. The CDR3 is 14 residues long. Per germline, CDR1 SNHLY and CDR2 FYNNEI. The V and J ends lost 7 bases and 9 bases respectively, with 21 bases between them. Here the CDR3 reads CASTSSPPERSQYF. The CDR3, as DNA: TGTGCCAGCACCTCATCCCCCCCGGAGCGGTCCCAGTACTTC.

The chain recombines TRBV15 with TRBJ1-1; possibly TRBD1 for D (6 bases). CDR3 length equals 13 residues. Trimming cost V 0 bases and J 10 bases, with 12 bases left between them. Germline V gene lookup returns CDR1 LNHNV and CDR2 YYDKDF (reference sequence). The CDR3 coding sequence is TGTGCCACCAGCAGAGAAGATACAGGGAGAGCTTTCTTT. Protein product: CATSREDTGRAFF.

The chain couples TRBV14 to TRBJ2-7; no firm D call. CDR1 and CDR2 (germline): SGHDN, FVKESK. This CDR3 is built from 19 residues. V lost 2 bases to trimming and J lost 0 bases, with 23 bases between them. CDR3 in DNA: TGTGCCAGCAGCCAAAAACTTGTGGGCAGACCTTTTAGCTCCTACGAGCAGTACTTC. It yields the protein CASSQKLVGRPFSSYEQYF.

The V gene is TRBV4-1, the J gene TRBJ2-3; D is possibly TRBD1 (5 bases). V lost 5 bases, J lost 1 base, and 10 bases lay in between. The CDR3 loop spans 14 amino acids. Germline CDR1 MGHRA, CDR2 YSYEKL. CDR3 protein: CASSKQERTDTQYF. The CDR3 DNA reads as TGCGCCAGCAGCAAACAGGAACGCACAGATACGCAGTATTTT.

This clone was picked up one time. The chain links TRBV7-8 to TRBJ2-7; 8 bases line up with TRBD2. In germline, CDR1 is SGHVS, CDR2 FQNEAQ. The CDR3 loop spans 13 amino acids. Trimming cost V 3 bases and J 2 bases; bases outside gene matches: 0. CDR3 sequence reads: CASSFSGAYEQYF. Here the CDR3 DNA reads TGTGCCAGCAGCTTTAGCGGGGCCTACGAGCAGTACTTC.

The rearrangement joins TRBV5-6 to TRBJ2-1; tentatively, D is TRBD2 (6 bases). CDR3 length: 15 amino acids. The germline V gene encodes CDR1 SGHDT and CDR2 YYEEEE. Trimming pared 5 bases from V and 11 bases from J, leaving 23 bases between. The DNA of the CDR3 is TGTGCCAGCAGTCCGTCTGGGGGGTCGGTGTACAAGCAGTTCTTC. It encodes CASSPSGGSVYKQFF.

The chain employs TRBV9 and TRBJ2-1, with 7 bases fitting TRBD1. Losses at the gene ends were 7 bases for V and 4 bases for J; bases not matched to a gene: 17. The germline V gene encodes CDR1 SGDLS and CDR2 YYNGEE. The CDR3 sequence is 17 residues long. CDR3 protein: CASGNRGPLSWYNEQFF. The CDR3 DNA reads as TGTGCCAGCGGTAACAGGGGACCCCTTAGCTGGTACAATGAGCAGTTCTTC.

This clone was detected a few times. This chain links TRBV10-3 with TRBJ2-1, with a tentative D call TRBD2 (6 bases). The CDR3 is made up of 14 amino acids. Trimming cost V 7 bases and J 2 bases, with 12 bases left between them. Germline V gene sequence: CDR1 ENHRY, CDR2 SYGVKD. The CDR3 here is CAIMSGEPYNEQFF. The CDR3 DNA reads as TGTGCCATCATGTCGGGGGAGCCCTACAATGAGCAGTTCTTC.